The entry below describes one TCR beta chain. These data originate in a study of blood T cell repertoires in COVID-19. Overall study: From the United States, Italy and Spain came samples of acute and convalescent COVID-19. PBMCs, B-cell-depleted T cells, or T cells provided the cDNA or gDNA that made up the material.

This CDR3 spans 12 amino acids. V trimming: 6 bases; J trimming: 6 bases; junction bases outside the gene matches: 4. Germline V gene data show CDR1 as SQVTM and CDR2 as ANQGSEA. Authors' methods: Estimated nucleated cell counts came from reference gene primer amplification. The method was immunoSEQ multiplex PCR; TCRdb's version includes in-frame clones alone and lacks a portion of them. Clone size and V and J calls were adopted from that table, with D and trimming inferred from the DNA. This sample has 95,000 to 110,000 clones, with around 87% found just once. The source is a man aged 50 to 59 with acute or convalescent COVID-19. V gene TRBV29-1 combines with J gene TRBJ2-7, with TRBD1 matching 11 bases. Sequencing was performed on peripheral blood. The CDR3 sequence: CSVGQGASEQYF. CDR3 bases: TGCAGCGTCGGACAGGGGGCGAGCGAGCAGTACTTC.